These 24 T cell receptor beta chains share one sample of origin, sequenced in a study of tumor and adjacent non-tumor tissue in lung cancer. This sample's RNA came from whole unsorted tissue. A modified ARM-PCR protocol with three rounds of nested PCR amplified TCRbeta. MiXCR, applied by TCRdb to the multiplex PCR reads, yields one record per CDR3 protein. The table shows about 200,000 distinct CDR3 sequences, with around 71% occurring only once. Sample: lung tumor tissue. All receptors come from a man aged 55 to 70 with non-small cell lung cancer.

V is TRBV6-5 and J is TRBJ2-1; 9 positions agree with TRBD1. The length of the CDR3 is 15 residues. CDR1 is MNHEY, CDR2 SVGAGI, per germline. V gave up 1 base and J gave up 15 bases; unmatched junction bases: 13. The CDR3 region is CASSYFPGQGYGRFF. The CDR3 nucleotides are TGTGCCAGCAGTTACTTTCCGGGACAGGGTTATGGGCGGTTCTTC.

Turning to this clonotype: One end of the junction is discordant with germline, which a read error may explain. The V and J genes are TRBV20-1 and TRBJ2-2, with a weak D call TRBD2 (5 bases). Germline-derived CDR1 and CDR2 are DFQATT and SNEGSKA (reference sequence). This CDR3 has 14 amino acids. CDR3 amino acids: CSTRFSENTGKLFF. The CDR3 DNA reads TGCAGTACTAGATTCTCCGAGAACACCGGGAAGCTGTTTTTT.

In the case of this clonotype: One junction end does not reproduce the germline sequence, and a read error may be involved. The genes are TRBV11-2 and TRBJ2-7; D perhaps matches TRBD2 (7 bases). Germline V gene lookup returns CDR1 SGHAT and CDR2 FQNNGV. This CDR3 is built from 16 residues. CDR3 residues: CASSPGRGALSYEQYF. The CDR3 DNA sequence: TGTGCTAGCAGCCCTGGGAGGGGGGCTCTCTCCTACGAGCAGTACTTC.

In its sample, this clonotype was seen many times. The genes are TRBV6-5 and TRBJ1-4; no firm D call. The CDR3 spans 12 residues. Trimming took off 8 bases at V and 8 bases at J, with 12 bases between the two ends. CDR1 is MNHEY and CDR2 is SVGAGI in the germline V gene. The CDR3 is CASGRPREKLFF. The DNA for the CDR3 is TGTGCCAGCGGGCGGCCCAGGGAAAAACTGTTTTTT.

The rearrangement links TRBV20-1 to TRBJ2-1, with 10 bases lining up with TRBD1. The V gene's germline CDR1 is DFQATT and CDR2 SNEGSKA (reference sequence). The CDR3 totals 14 residues. V lost 5 bases, J lost 5 bases, and 6 bases stayed unmatched. The DNA of the CDR3 is TGCAGTGCTCTCCGGGACAGGGGCCACAATGAGCAGTTCTTC. This translates into CSALRDRGHNEQFF.

Worth noting for this clonotype: No conserved phenylalanine or tryptophan is present at the end of the CDR3, so a read error is the likely explanation. This chain uses TRBV4-1 with TRBJ2-5, with TRBD1 matching 7 bases. Per the germline V gene, CDR1 is MGHRA and CDR2 is YSYEKL. Unmatched junction bases numbered 12, after V lost 1 base and J lost 4 bases. The CDR3 totals 17 residues. DNA of the CDR3: TGCGCCAGCAGCCAAGCCCCGGGACAGAGGCTTTTAGAGACCCAGTACTCC. Translation gives CASSQAPGQRLLETQYS.

A word on this clonotype: Given the absence of the conserved phenylalanine or tryptophan at the CDR3 end, a read error is likely. The chain joins TRBV11-2 to TRBJ1-6, with D uncertain. CDR3 length: 15 amino acids. Germline-derived CDR1 and CDR2 are SGHAT and FQNNGV. The CDR3 region has the DNA TGTGCCAGCACCTTAGGGTCAGGAGGCACTTCACCCCTCCACTAT. Residues: CASTLGSGGTSPLHY.

This clonotype appeared once. It may be a read error: a sequence one base away is much more abundant. The V and J genes are TRBV6-2 or TRBV6-3 and TRBJ1-2; maybe TRBD1 (6 bases). The CDR3 is 12 residues long. CDR1 and CDR2 from the germline V gene are MNHEY and SVGEGT. The chain's CDR3 is CASAGGGYDYTF. The CDR3 DNA sequence: TGTGCCAGCGCGGGGGGCGGCTATGACTACACCTTC.

A few counts support this clonotype. The chain combines TRBV6-1 with TRBJ2-6; no definite D call. The CDR3 totals 17 residues. V lost 7 bases and J 0 bases, leaving 16 bases between the germline ends. Germline loops: CDR1 MNHNS, CDR2 SASEGT. The CDR3 protein is CASNSLTAGSGANVLTF. In DNA, the CDR3 is TGTGCCAGCAATAGCCTGACGGCCGGCTCTGGGGCCAACGTCCTGACTTTC.

V usage is TRBV6-1 and J usage is TRBJ2-4; TRBD1 might be the D (5 bases). Per germline, CDR1 MNHNS and CDR2 SASEGT. This CDR3 spans 14 amino acids. V was trimmed by 3 bases and J by 10 bases, leaving 16 bases between them. CDR3 in DNA: TGTGCCAGCAGTGACCCAGGGTTAGTGAAAATTCAGTACTTC. Amino acids: CASSDPGLVKIQYF.

The DNA for the CDR3 is TGTGCCAGCAGCTTGGGGAAGATCGGTGGAGATACGCAGTATTTT. Amino acid sequence: CASSLGKIGGDTQYF. The chain carries TRBV11-3 and TRBJ2-3; D not resolved. The CDR3 has 15 amino acids. V dropped 3 bases and J dropped 5 bases, with 15 bases sitting between them. CDR1 is SGHNT and CDR2 is YENEEA in the germline V gene. The complete variable domain, with remaining parts taken from reference TRBV11-3 and TRBJ2-3, reads EAGVVQSPRYKIIEKKQPVAFWCNPISGHNTLYWYLQNLGQGPELLIRYENEEAVDDSQLPKDRFSAERLKGVDSTLKIQPAELGDSAVYLCASSLGKIGGDTQYFGPGTRLTVL.

V usage is TRBV12-3 or TRBV12-4 and J usage is TRBJ2-3; the D is unclear. Trimming shortened V by 7 bases and J by 13 bases, and 21 bases separated the two germline ends. The CDR3 is 13 amino acids. The CDR3 spells CASTPVSTDTEYF. For the CDR3, the DNA is TGTGCCAGCACCCCTGTTAGCACAGATACAGAGTATTTT.

Regarding this clonotype: A read error may be the cause here, since a much bigger clone is one base away. The genes are TRBV12-3 or TRBV12-4 and TRBJ1-1, with a possible D match to TRBD1 (6 bases). V was clipped by 7 bases and J by 6 bases, with 21 bases between them. This CDR3 spans 15 amino acids. CDR3 region: CASTPWGALSAEAFF. The CDR3 coding sequence is TGTGCCAGCACCCCGTGGGGGGCCCTTTCAGCTGAAGCTTTCTTT.

This rearrangement joins TRBV7-9 to TRBJ1-1, with D maybe TRBD1 (5 bases). Trimming left V 5 bases short and J 0 bases short, with 13 bases between. Germline lookup yields CDR1 SEHNR and CDR2 FQNEAQ (reference sequence). The CDR3 is made up of 15 amino acids. The CDR3 region is CASSPRGDLNTEAFF. The CDR3 DNA sequence: TGTGCCAGCAGCCCCCGGGGGGATTTGAACACTGAAGCTTTCTTT.

On this clonotype itself: At one boundary the junction diverges from the germline segment, which might be a read error. V gene TRBV10-2 combines with J gene TRBJ2-7; D is tentatively TRBD1 or TRBD2 (5 bases each). Germline V gene sequence: CDR1 WSHSY, CDR2 SAAADI. The CDR3 is 15 amino acids. CDR3: CASSPRSGTAYVQYF. The CDR3 coding sequence is TGCGCCAGCAGCCCTCGTTCCGGGACCGCCTACGTGCAGTACTTC.

This clonotype was counted once. A read error is possible here, since a much larger clone lies one base away. The chain employs TRBV20-1 and TRBJ2-3; D ambiguous. This CDR3 contains 14 residues. CDR1 is DFQATT and CDR2 is SNEGSKA in the germline V gene (reference sequence). V lost 0 bases and J lost 2, with 9 bases in between. The CDR3 region has the DNA TGCAGTGCTAGAGATCGCCCAGTCACAGATACGCAGTATTTT. Its protein product is CSARDRPVTDTQYF.

Turning to this clonotype: Being one base from a much bigger clone, this may be a read error. The gene calls are TRBV4-3 and TRBJ1-2; D uncertain. This CDR3 contains 16 residues. Per germline, CDR1 LGHNA and CDR2 YSLEER. Written as DNA, the CDR3 is TGCGCCAGCTGCCAAGGTGCAGCCCCAGCATCGGGAGGCTACACCTTC. Protein sequence: CASCQGAAPASGGYTF.

As concerns this clonotype: This may come from a read error, since a much larger clone is one base off. The rearrangement links TRBV20-1 to TRBJ1-4, with D hard to call. The CDR3 is 12 amino acids. Germline V gene data show CDR1 as DFQATT and CDR2 as SNEGSKA (reference sequence). The CDR3 region is CSARVGGENLFF. The CDR3 coding sequence is TGCAGTGCTAGAGTAGGTGGCGAAAATCTGTTTTTT.

Note on this clonotype: This may be a read error, as it is one base from a much larger clone. The V gene is TRBV20-1, the J gene TRBJ2-1, with TRBD2 matching over 8 bases. V was pared by 4 bases and J by 3 bases, with 11 bases of the junction left unmatched. From germline, CDR1 is DFQATT and CDR2 SNEGSKA (reference sequence). The CDR3 contains 16 residues. In DNA form, the CDR3 reads TGCAGTGCTAAAGATTCGAGCGGGAGCAACTACAATGAGCAGTTCTTC. It yields the protein CSAKDSSGSNYNEQFF.

Details on this clonotype: The germline gene is not matched at one end of the junction; a read error may be the cause. This chain connects TRBV12-3 or TRBV12-4 to TRBJ1-3, with 8 bases lining up with TRBD1. The CDR3 length is 17 residues. CDR3 sequence (DNA): TGTGCCAGCAGTCGAACCGGGACAGGATACTTTGGAAGCACCATATATTTT. Translating it yields CASSRTGTGYFGSTIYF.

CDR3 sequence reads: CSLRGLACREQYF. In DNA, the CDR3 is TGCAGTCTTAGAGGACTAGCGTGCCGCGAGCAGTACTTC. This chain connects TRBV20-1 to TRBJ2-7, with 9 bases matching TRBD2. V was clipped by 8 bases and J by 6 bases; unmatched bases: 11. This CDR3 contains 13 residues. Germline CDR1 reads DFQATT; CDR2 reads SNEGSKA (reference sequence).

V usage is TRBV4-3 and J usage is TRBJ1-4; D is unresolved. CDR3 length: 15 residues. CDR1 and CDR2 from the germline V gene are LGHNA and YSLEER. V gave up 3 bases and J gave up 5 bases, with 13 bases separating them. The CDR3 nucleotides read TGCGCCAGCAGCCATAACGTAGAACGGAATGAAAAACTGTTTTTT. Amino acids: CASSHNVERNEKLFF.

This clonotype occurred a few times. The rearrangement links TRBV4-2 to TRBJ1-4; 7 bases are a match to TRBD1. The CDR3 runs 15 residues. V lost 2 bases and J lost 8; bases outside the gene matches: 8. The germline CDR1 and CDR2 sequences are LGHNA and YNFKEQ. The CDR3 DNA reads TGTGCCAGCAGCCAACGCAGGGGGAAGGGCGAAAAACTGTTTTTT. Translation gives CASSQRRGKGEKLFF.

In the case of this clonotype: A much larger clonotype is one base distant, so this may be a read error. V is TRBV12-3 or TRBV12-4 and J is TRBJ1-2, with 9 bases that match TRBD1. The CDR3 is made up of 14 amino acids. The CDR3 DNA sequence: TGTGCCAGCAGCCCACAGGGGGCGGGCTATGGCTACATCTTC. Encoded protein: CASSPQGAGYGYIF.